This entry concerns a single T cell receptor beta chain. Its target antigen remains unknown. Base qualities were left out, and no much larger clone turns up one base away. These data are taken from a study of T cell changes during pregnancy in multiple sclerosis (dated by TCRdb to the late 2010s). Broadly, across the study: In women with multiple sclerosis, the researchers looked at how the T cell repertoire shifted as pregnancy progressed.

The method behind the library was the immunoSEQ multiplex PCR assay. Drawn from immuneACCESS, this table holds only the in-frame rearrangements with V and J called that TCRdb kept. Clones are partly lost; checked studies trace under half to an unresolved V gene and leave the rest unexplained. The sample records 91,000 or so clones, about 93% of which are singletons. More than 0.75% of the sample lies in the top ten. The CDR3 sequence holds 17 residues, the cysteine and phenylalanine included. The DNA shown is the 51-base CDR3, in frame from base 1. The germline V gene supplies CDR1 MDHEN and CDR2 SYDVKM. Trimming accounts for 1 base at V and 1 base at J, while the number of junction bases matched to no gene is 8.

The chain links TRBV28 with TRBJ1-1; 8 junctional bases match TRBD1. This clonotype was obtained from a female donor with multiple sclerosis, enrolled in a pregnancy study. This material consisted of peripheral blood, taken after pregnancy. The nucleotides read TGTGCCAGCAGTTTATCCTGGACAGGGAGACAGAACACTGAAGCTTTCTTT. Translation gives CASSLSWTGRQNTEAFF.